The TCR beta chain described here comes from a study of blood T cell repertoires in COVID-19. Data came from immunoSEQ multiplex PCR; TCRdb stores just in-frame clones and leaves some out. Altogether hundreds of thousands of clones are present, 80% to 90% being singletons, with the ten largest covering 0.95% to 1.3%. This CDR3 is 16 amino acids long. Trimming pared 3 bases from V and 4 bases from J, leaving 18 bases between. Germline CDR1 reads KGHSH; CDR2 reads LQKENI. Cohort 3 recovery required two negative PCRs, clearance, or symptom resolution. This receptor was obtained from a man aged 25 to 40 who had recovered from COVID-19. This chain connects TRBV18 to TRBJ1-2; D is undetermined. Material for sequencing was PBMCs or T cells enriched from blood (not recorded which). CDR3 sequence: CASSPSREGVGYGYTF. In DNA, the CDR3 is TGTGCCAGCTCACCCTCGAGGGAAGGAGTTGGCTATGGCTACACCTTC.